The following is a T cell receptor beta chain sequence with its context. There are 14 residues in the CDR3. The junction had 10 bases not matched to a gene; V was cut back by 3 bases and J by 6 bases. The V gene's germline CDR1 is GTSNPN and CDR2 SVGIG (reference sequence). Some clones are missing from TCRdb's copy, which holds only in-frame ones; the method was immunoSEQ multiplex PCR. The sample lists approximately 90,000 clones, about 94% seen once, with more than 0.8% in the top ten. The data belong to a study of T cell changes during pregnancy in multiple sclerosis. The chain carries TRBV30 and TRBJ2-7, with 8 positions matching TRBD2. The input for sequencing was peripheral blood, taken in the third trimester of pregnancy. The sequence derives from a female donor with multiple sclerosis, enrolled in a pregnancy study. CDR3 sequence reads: CAWRWGTGGPEQYF. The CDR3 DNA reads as TGTGCCTGGAGGTGGGGGACGGGAGGGCCCGAGCAGTACTTC.